This TCR beta chain was sequenced during a study of cytomegalovirus exposure and HLA in healthy donors. Study at large: Under 90% of some 390 genotyped donors fell in the Caucasian-associated ancestry cluster. Whole-study findings and limits: Sequencing probably produced one cluster of sequence variants that were highly shared. HLA-A and HLA-B allele assignments for most subjects were reportedly predicted accurately using TCR beta sequences.

The donors (healthy individuals) were bone marrow donors. The PCR made use of 60 Vbeta and 13 Jbeta primers. Method: immunoSEQ multiplex PCR; TCRdb's copy keeps in-frame clones and lacks some. The repertoire holds about 130,000 clones, with approximately 80% as singletons. A word on this clone: The antigen is unknown.

The CDR3 length is 16 residues. Germline CDR1 and CDR2: LNHDA and SQIVND (reference sequence). Trimming at V came to 1 base and at J to 5 bases, leaving 3 bases not matched to a gene. V and J are TRBV19 and TRBJ2-1; 12 nucleotides line up with TRBD2. Sequences were obtained from PBMCs. The TCR was taken from a girl aged 2-15 years in good health and CMV-seronegative. CDR3 region: CASSIAGLAGNNEQFF. The CDR3 DNA reads as TGTGCCAGTAGTATAGCAGGACTAGCGGGAAACAATGAGCAGTTCTTC.